The source of this TCR beta chain is a study of T-cell memory formation after mild COVID-19. The CDR3 spans 13 residues. Germline V lookup: CDR1 KGHSH, CDR2 LQKENI. V dropped 6 bases and J dropped 5; count of bases not matched to a gene: 4. Constant-segment primers served in 5'RACE that generated TCR alpha and TCR beta cDNA libraries bearing sample barcodes and UMIs. TCRdb re-analysed the 5' RACE reads in MiXCR, keeping a single row per CDR3 protein. The sample has roughly 450,000 distinct CDR3 sequences, about a sixth seen once. General study results and limits: A balance of CD4 and CD8 characterized clones contracting day 15 to 85, whereas later expanders leaned CD4+. CM and EM subsets held most contracting CD4+ clones; EMRA held CD8+ ones.

This clonotype was counted only a few times. The antigen remains undetermined. The sequenced material came from PBMCs or a T cell subset sorted from them (not recorded which). This chain joins TRBV18 and TRBJ2-7; 10 positions match TRBD1. This TCR was recovered from a man between 18 and 35 years old who had mild COVID-19 (a few samples of this study predate the infection). Cell type and time point are not known. CDR3 nucleotides: TGTGCCAGCTCTCCCGGGACAGGGGACGAGCAGTACTTC. Translated, it gives CASSPGTGDEQYF.